This T cell receptor beta chain was obtained from a study of T cell repertoires in cytomegalovirus infection. Overall study context: HLA-C-restricted CMV epitopes, recently identified, and well-studied HLA-B-restricted ones were used by the study.

Comment on this clonotype: Its antigen is undetermined.

Per the germline V gene, CDR1 is SGHTA and CDR2 is FQGNSA. CDR3 length: 16 amino acids. The V end lost 3 bases, the J end lost 3 bases, and 15 bases lay between the germline ends. TCRdb re-called the reads through MiXCR, storing one row per CDR3 protein. The sample contains 150,000 to 200,000 distinct CDR3 sequences, about 20% of which appear only once. Here the sequenced sample was CD8+ T cells from cultured PBMCs, taken from culture after CMV antigen stimulation. This chain joins TRBV7-2 and TRBJ2-1; no reliable D call. The sequence was collected from a human donor in good health (CMV status not recorded). Some clones in this sample may be carry-over from other donors' samples. CDR3 sequence reads: CASSFGPQDRYNEQFF. CDR3 DNA: TGTGCCAGCAGCTTTGGGCCTCAGGATCGCTACAATGAGCAGTTCTTC.